This T cell receptor beta chain appears in the sequencing data of a study of CD8 T cells in Susac syndrome. This CDR3 contains 15 residues. Germline values: CDR1 MNHEY, CDR2 SMNVEV (reference sequence). Trimming removed 9 bases from V and 3 bases from J, with 18 bases in between. On this clonotype: The antigen remains undetermined.

General study points: The authors acknowledged that their TCR sequencing and HLA analysis involved a relatively small number of individuals.

In the multiple sclerosis control group, patients were treatment-naive and had stable or active relapsing-remitting disease. The CD8+ and CD4+ T cells were isolated magnetically using a negative isolation approach, whereas the TEMRA cells were enriched by FACS. Reverse transcription of about 0.5 to 1 ug RNA was carried out with random hexamers. Across 54 Vbeta and 13 Jbeta, TCR beta CDR3 was amplified with immunoSEQ multiplex PCR. TCRdb ran MiXCR on the immunoSEQ multiplex PCR reads and lists one entry per CDR3 protein. The sample lists more than 55,000 distinct CDR3 sequences, roughly 95% occurring once.

This TCR was sampled from a human donor with multiple sclerosis. Sequencing was carried out using CD4+ T cells from PBMCs. This chain links TRBV27 with TRBJ2-1; the D gene is possibly TRBD1 (6 bases). The CDR3 coding sequence is TGTGCCAGACCCCCTGGACAGCCTTACTACAATGAGCAGTTCTTC. Its translation is CARPPGQPYYNEQFF.